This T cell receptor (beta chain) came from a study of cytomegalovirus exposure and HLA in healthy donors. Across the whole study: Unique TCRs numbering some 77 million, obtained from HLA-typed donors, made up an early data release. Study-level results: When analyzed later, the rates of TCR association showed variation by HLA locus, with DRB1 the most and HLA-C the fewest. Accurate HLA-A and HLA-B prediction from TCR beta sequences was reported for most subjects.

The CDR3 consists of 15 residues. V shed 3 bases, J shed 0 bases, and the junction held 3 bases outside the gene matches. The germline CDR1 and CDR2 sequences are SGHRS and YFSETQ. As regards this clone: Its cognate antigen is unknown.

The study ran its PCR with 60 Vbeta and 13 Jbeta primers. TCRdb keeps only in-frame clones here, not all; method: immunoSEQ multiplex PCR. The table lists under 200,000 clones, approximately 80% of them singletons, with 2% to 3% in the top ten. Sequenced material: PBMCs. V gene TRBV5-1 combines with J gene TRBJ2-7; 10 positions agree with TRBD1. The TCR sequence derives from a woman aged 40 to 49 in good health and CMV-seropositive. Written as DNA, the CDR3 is TGCGCCAGCAGCTGGGGACAGGGGAGCTCCTACGAGCAGTACTTC. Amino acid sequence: CASSWGQGSSYEQYF.